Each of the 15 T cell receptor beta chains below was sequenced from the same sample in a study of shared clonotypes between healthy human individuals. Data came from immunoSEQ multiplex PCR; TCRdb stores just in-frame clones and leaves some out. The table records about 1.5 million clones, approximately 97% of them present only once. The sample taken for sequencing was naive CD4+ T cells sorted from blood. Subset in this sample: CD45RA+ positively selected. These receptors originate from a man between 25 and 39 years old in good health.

The CDR3 DNA reads TGTGCCACAACAACGGCTTCTAATGAAAAACTGTTTTTT. As protein: CATTTASNEKLFF. This chain joins TRBV19 and TRBJ1-4; D is uncertain. CDR1 LNHDA and CDR2 SQIVND come from the germline V gene (reference sequence). Trimming removed 10 bases from V and 3 bases from J, with 12 bases in between. The CDR3 runs 13 residues. The full variable domain, with the rest looked up from reference TRBV19 and TRBJ1-4, is DGGITQSPKYLFRKEGQNVTLSCEQNLNHDAMYWYRQDPGQGLRLIYYSQIVNDFQKGDIAEGYSVSREKKESFPLTVTSAQKNPTAFYLCATTTASNEKLFFGSGTQLSVL.

The CDR3 spells CASSIQGWGSGANVLTF. The CDR3 region has the DNA TGTGCCAGTAGTATTCAGGGTTGGGGCTCTGGGGCCAACGTCCTGACTTTC. J is TRBJ2-6 and V is TRBV19; D may be TRBD1 (5 bases). CDR1 and CDR2 (germline): LNHDA, SQIVND (reference sequence). The CDR3 extends over 17 amino acids. The germline V and J ends were trimmed by 3 bases and 0 bases, with 12 bases remaining between them.

The CDR3 DNA sequence: TGTGCCAGCAGCTTGAACAGGGATGAGCAGTTCTTC. This codes for CASSLNRDEQFF. The chain carries TRBV5-4 and TRBJ2-1, with a tentative D call TRBD1 (6 bases). Germline CDR1 SGHNT, CDR2 YYREEE (reference sequence). The CDR3 consists of 12 residues. Trimming shortened V by 1 base and J by 8 bases, and 7 bases separated the two germline ends.

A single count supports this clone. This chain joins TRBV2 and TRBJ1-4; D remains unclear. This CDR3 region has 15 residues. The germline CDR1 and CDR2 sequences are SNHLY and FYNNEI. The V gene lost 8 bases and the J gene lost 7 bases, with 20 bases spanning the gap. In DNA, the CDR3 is TGTGCCAGCGGTGGACCGACGCTGGGTAGTGAAAAACTGTTTTTT. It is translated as CASGGPTLGSEKLFF.

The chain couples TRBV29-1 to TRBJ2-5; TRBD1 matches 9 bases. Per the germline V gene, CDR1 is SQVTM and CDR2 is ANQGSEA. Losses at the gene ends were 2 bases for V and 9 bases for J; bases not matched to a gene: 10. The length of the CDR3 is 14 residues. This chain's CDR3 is CSVEPDRGGDAQYF. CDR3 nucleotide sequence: TGCAGCGTTGAACCCGACAGGGGGGGAGACGCCCAGTACTTC.

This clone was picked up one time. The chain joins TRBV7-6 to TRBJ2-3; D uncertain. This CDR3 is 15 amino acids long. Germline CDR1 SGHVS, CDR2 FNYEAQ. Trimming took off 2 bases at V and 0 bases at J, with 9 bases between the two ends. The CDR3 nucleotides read TGTGCCAGCAGCTTAATGACCGACAGCACAGATACGCAGTATTTT. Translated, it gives CASSLMTDSTDTQYF.

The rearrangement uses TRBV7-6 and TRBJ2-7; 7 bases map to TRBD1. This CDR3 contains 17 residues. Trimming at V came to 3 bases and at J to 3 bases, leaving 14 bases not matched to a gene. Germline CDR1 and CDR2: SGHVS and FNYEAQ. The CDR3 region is CASSFQELRTGHYEQYF. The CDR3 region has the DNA TGTGCCAGCAGCTTCCAAGAGCTAAGGACAGGCCACTACGAGCAGTACTTC.

CDR3 nucleotide sequence: TGTGCCAGCAGAGCTAGTAGCGGACTTACCACCGGGGAGCTGTTTTTT. This gives the protein CASRASSGLTTGELFF. The chain is built from TRBV5-4 and TRBJ2-2; perhaps TRBD2 as D (6 bases). The CDR3 is 16 amino acids. The germline V gene has CDR1 SGHNT and CDR2 YYREEE (reference sequence). Deletions cut 5 bases from V and 4 bases from J, with 18 bases between.

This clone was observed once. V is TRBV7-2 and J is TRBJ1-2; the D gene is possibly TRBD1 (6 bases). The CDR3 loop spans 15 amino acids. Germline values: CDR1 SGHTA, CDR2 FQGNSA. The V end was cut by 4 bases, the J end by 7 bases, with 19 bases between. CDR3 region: CASSSPRGGVFGYTF. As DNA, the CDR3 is TGTGCCAGCAGCTCCCCCAGGGGAGGGGTTTTTGGCTACACCTTC.

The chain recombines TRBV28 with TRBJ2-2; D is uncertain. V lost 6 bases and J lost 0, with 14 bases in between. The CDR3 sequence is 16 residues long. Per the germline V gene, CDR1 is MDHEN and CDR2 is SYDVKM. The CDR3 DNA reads TGTGCCAGCAGCCCCCTTAGGGATGCGAACACCGGGGAGCTGTTTTTT. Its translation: CASSPLRDANTGELFF.

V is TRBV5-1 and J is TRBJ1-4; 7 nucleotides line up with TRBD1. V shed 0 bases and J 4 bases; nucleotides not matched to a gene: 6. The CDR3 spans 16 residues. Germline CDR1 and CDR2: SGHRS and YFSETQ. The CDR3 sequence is CASSLATGTVNEKLFF. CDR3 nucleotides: TGCGCCAGCAGCTTGGCAACCGGGACAGTTAATGAAAAACTGTTTTTT.

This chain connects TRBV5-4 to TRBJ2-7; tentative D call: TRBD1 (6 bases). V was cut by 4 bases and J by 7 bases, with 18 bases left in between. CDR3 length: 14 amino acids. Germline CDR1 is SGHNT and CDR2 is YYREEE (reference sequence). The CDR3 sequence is CASSIQGTPREQYF. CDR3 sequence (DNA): TGTGCCAGCAGCATACAGGGTACTCCTCGAGAGCAGTACTTC.

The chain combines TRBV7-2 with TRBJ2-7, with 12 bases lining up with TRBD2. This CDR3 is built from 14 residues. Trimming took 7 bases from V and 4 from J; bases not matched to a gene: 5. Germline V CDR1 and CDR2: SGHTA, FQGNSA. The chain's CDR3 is CASTRLAGVYEQYF. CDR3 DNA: TGTGCCAGCACCAGACTAGCGGGAGTATACGAGCAGTACTTC.

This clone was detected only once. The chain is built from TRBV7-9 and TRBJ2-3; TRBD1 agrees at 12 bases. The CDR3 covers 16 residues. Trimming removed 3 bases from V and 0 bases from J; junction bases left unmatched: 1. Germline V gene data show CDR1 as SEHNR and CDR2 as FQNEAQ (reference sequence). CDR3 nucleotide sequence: TGTGCCAGCAGCTTGGGACAGGGGGCGAGCACAGATACGCAGTATTTT. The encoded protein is CASSLGQGASTDTQYF.

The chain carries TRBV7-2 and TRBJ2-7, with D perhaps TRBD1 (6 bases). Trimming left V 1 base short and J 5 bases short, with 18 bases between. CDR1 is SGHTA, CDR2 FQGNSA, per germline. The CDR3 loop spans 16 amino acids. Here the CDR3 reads CASSLVRGNNRDEQYF. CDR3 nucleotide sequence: TGTGCCAGCAGCTTAGTCAGGGGAAACAATCGAGACGAGCAGTACTTC.